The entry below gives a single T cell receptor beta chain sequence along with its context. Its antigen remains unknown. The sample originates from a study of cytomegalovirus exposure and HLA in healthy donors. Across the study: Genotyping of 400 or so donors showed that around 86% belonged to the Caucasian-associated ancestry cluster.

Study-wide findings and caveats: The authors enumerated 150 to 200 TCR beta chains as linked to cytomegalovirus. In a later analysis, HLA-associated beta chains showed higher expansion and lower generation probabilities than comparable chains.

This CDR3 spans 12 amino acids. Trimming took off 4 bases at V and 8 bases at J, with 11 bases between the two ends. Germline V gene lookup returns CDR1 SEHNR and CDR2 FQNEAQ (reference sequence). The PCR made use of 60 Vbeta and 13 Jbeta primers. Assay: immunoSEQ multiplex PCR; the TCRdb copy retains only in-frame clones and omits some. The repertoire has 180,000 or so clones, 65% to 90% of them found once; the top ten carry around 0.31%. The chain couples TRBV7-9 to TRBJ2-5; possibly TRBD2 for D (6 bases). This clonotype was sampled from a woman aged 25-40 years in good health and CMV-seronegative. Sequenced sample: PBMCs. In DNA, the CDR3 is TGTGCCAGCAGCTGGGGAGGAGAAACCCAGTACTTC. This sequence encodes CASSWGGETQYF. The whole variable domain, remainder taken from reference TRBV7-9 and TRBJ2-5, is DTGVSQNPRHKITKRGQNVTFRCDPISEHNRLYWYRQTLGQGPEFLTYFQNEAQLEKSRLLSDRFSAERPKGSFSTLEIQRTEQGDSAMYLCASSWGGETQYFGPGTRLLVL.